The rows below give T cell receptor beta chains drawn from one sample of a study of T cells in localized non-small cell lung cancer. Sequencing used immunoSEQ multiplex PCR; TCRdb keeps in-frame clones, though not all of them. The sample yields approximately 140,000 clones, roughly 90% seen once. This sample comprised peripheral blood, obtained before any cancer treatment. Receptors originate from a female donor older than 55 with stage I lung adenocarcinoma. CDR3s include the opening cysteine and the closing phenylalanine or tryptophan.

V: TRBV30; CDR3: CAWSRAVEQFF
V: TRBV10-3; CDR3: CAISEAGRAVGNEQFF
V: TRBV10-2; CDR3: CASRTGASEQYF
V: TRBV5-1; CDR3: CASSTSEGRVEQYF
V: TRBV20-1; CDR3: CSASAGLEAFF
V: TRBV18; CDR3: CASTGLAGAYEQYF
V: TRBV5-4; CDR3: CASSSNYRYEQYF
V: TRBV2; CDR3: CASSEGGTGANVLTF
V: TRBV9; CDR3: CASSPPWEERRETQYF
V: TRBV30; CDR3: CAWSQTGTSRTDTQYF
V: TRBV6-1; CDR3: CASSEQGHWDPQPQHF
V: TRBV25-1; CDR3: CASSVGRPPDTQYF
V: TRBV30; CDR3: CAWKPGTSGRALGEQFF
V: TRBV5-8; CDR3: CASSLGLAGNTETQYF
V: TRBV6-5; CDR3: CASRRGASSPLHF
V: TRBV7-9; CDR3: CASSLVIYEQYF
V: TRBV11-2; CDR3: CASSLEDRVGGYTF
V: TRBV5-5; CDR3: CASSLAGGSTDTQYF